The 4 T cell receptor beta chains below come from one sample, sequenced in a study of control samples from healthy donors and cancer patients. The data were produced by immunoSEQ multiplex PCR, yet TCRdb's version contains in-frame clones alone and is incomplete. The sample has 20,000 to 30,000 clones; roughly 93% are singletons. The sequenced sample was PBMCs. The receptors derive from a man aged 50-59 years with lung cancer.

The chain combines TRBV5-4 with TRBJ1-2; D is unclear. Germline CDR1 and CDR2: SGHNT and YYREEE (reference sequence). V was pared by 5 bases and J by 7 bases, with 15 bases between. This CDR3 has 13 amino acids. The CDR3 DNA reads as TGTGCCAGCAGTGCTCTTCCAGTGCGTGGCTACACCTTC. Its translation: CASSALPVRGYTF.

J is TRBJ2-7 and V is TRBV7-2; 9 bases are a match to TRBD2. CDR3 length: 15 residues. V dropped 5 bases and J dropped 4; count of bases not matched to a gene: 9. The germline V gene encodes CDR1 SGHTA and CDR2 FQGNSA. The CDR3 protein is CASSPYSSGEYEQYF. CDR3 DNA: TGTGCCAGCAGCCCCTACTCTAGCGGGGAGTACGAGCAGTACTTC. The entire variable domain, with the rest obtained from reference TRBV7-2 and TRBJ2-7, is as follows: GAGVSQSPSNKVTEKGKDVELRCDPISGHTALYWYRQSLGQGLEFLIYFQGNSAPDKSGLPSDRFSAERTGGSVSTLTIQRTQQEDSAVYLCASSPYSSGEYEQYFGPGTRLTVT.

CDR3 sequence: CASSQKGYEQYF. DNA of the CDR3: TGTGCCAGCAGCCAAAAAGGTTACGAGCAGTACTTC. This chain uses TRBV14 with TRBJ2-7; D gene uncertain. The CDR3 has 12 amino acids. Germline values: CDR1 SGHDN, CDR2 FVKESK. V lost 2 bases, J lost 4 bases, and 6 bases lay in between. Full variable domain (outside the CDR3, taken from reference TRBV14 and TRBJ2-7): EAGVTQFPSHSVIEKGQTVTLRCDPISGHDNLYWYRRVMGKEIKFLLHFVKESKQDESGMPNNRFLAERTGGTYSTLKVQPAELEDSGVYFCASSQKGYEQYFGPGTRLTVT.

The chain combines TRBV28 with TRBJ2-7; weak D call: TRBD2 (5 bases). The CDR3 covers 13 residues. The V and J ends lost 3 bases and 6 bases respectively, with 12 bases between them. The V gene's germline CDR1 is MDHEN and CDR2 SYDVKM. CDR3 amino acids: CASSLSARGEQYF. The CDR3 bases are TGTGCCAGCAGTTTGTCGGCACGGGGCGAGCAGTACTTC.